This T cell receptor (beta chain) was captured in a study of blood T cell repertoires in COVID-19 (TCRdb year 2020). For context, the study as a whole: Samples from collaborators originated in the United States, Italy and Spain and spanned both the acute and convalescent phases of COVID-19. Samples were obtained from the ongoing ImmuneRACE study (first 160 participants) and from approximately 1,200 subjects provided by 6 global collaborators. Nearly every sample came with metadata listing a de-identified subject ID, COVID-19 status, age in years and sex. The prospective study material was composed of cDNA or gDNA derived from T cells, B-cell-depleted T cells, or PBMCs. Deeply sampled blood TCRbeta repertoires from subjects exposed to, actively infected with, or recovered from COVID-19 were included in the dataset. Where available, HLA class I and class II types were obtained from metadata supplied by the sample provider rather than from assay-based typing. The repertoires were released in a freely available public database meant as a resource for research on the immune response to SARS-CoV-2. Results the study describes overall, beyond this receptor: Clinical and demographic metadata were provided uncurated, with the amount varying by source and participant.

Each collaborating institution followed its own protocols to collect whole blood in K2EDTA tubes. For TCRbeta analysis, collaborator samples were shipped as frozen whole blood, as isolated PBMCs, or as DNA extracted from either sample type. In regard to this clone: This receptor's antigen is unknown. Per-base qualities were not stored, and no clone one base away is much larger.

TCRbeta CDR3 regions were amplified from genomic DNA using the immunoSEQ Assay, a bias-controlled multiplex PCR. The authors processed their data as follows. The number of nucleated cells in each sample was estimated by amplification of reference gene primers within the assay. To quantify the absolute abundance of each unique TCRbeta CDR3 rearrangement, sequence reads were collapsed and filtered. For each sample, productive Simpson clonality was calculated as the square root of Simpson's diversity index over productive rearrangements. TCRdb mirrors the immuneACCESS table, restricted to in-frame sequences. Some clones are absent from its copies; in checked studies, under half trace to an unresolved V gene, and the reason for the others is unknown. The D gene and trimming were derived from the DNA, and the V and J assignments and clone size from that table. The sample table contains hundreds of thousands of clones; only one count was recorded for around 84% of them. The ten largest account for 1% to 1.5% of the sample.

The germline V gene encodes CDR1 LNHDA and CDR2 SQIVND (reference sequence). V is shortened by 1 base, J by 6 bases, and the region joining them spans 6 bases. Reading from cysteine to phenylalanine, the CDR3 counts 12 amino acids. Solely the CDR3 DNA is kept, with 36 bases framed from the first base. The rearrangement combines TRBV19 with TRBJ1-2; too little of a D gene remains to name it. The sequenced sample consisted of peripheral blood. This clonotype was sampled from a man aged 70 or older with acute or convalescent COVID-19. The CDR3 here reads CASSIGHNGYTF. The nucleotide sequence is given as TGTGCCAGTAGTATAGGGCACAATGGCTACACCTTC.